Presented here are 8 T cell receptor beta chains from one specimen sequenced in a study of blood T cells in healthy people across ages (dated by TCRdb to the mid-2010s). The library was obtained by 5' RACE. This sample was sequenced with an Illumina HiSeq 2500. A second PCR of roughly 7 to 11 cycles was performed with a sample-barcoded 5' primer and a J-beta primer mix. TCRdb itself trimmed the public reads at Q25 with fastp, ran MiXCR and retained productive beta chains. Every distinct CDR3 protein forms one entry, paired with its most common genes and DNA. The sample table contains roughly 2 million distinct CDR3 sequences; only one count was recorded for 49% of them. The top ten clonotypes cover about 2.1% of the sample. The sequenced sample consisted of blood. The receptors originated from a middle-aged woman in good health.

V gene TRBV7-9 combines with J gene TRBJ1-4; D is unresolved. This CDR3 has 14 amino acids. V dropped 8 bases and J dropped 3 bases, with 13 bases sitting between them. CDR1 and CDR2 from the germline V gene are SEHNR and FQNEAQ (reference sequence). The CDR3 loop is CASRPHRPNEKLFF. Here the CDR3 DNA reads TGTGCCAGCCGACCCCACCGGCCTAATGAAAAACTGTTTTTT.

The chain carries TRBV4-2 and TRBJ1-2; D call uncertain. The V end was cut by 0 bases, the J end by 7 bases, with 12 bases between. The germline V gene encodes CDR1 LGHNA and CDR2 YNFKEQ. The CDR3 extends over 14 amino acids. CDR3 loop: CASSQDQGISGYTF. The DNA of the CDR3 is TGTGCCAGCAGCCAAGATCAAGGGATTAGTGGCTACACCTTC.

V and J are TRBV7-9 and TRBJ1-4; D remains unclear. V was trimmed by 3 bases and J by 0 bases, leaving 5 bases between them. This CDR3 region has 14 residues. Germline V gene data show CDR1 as SEHNR and CDR2 as FQNEAQ (reference sequence). CDR3 region: CASSFWSTNEKLFF. CDR3 sequence (DNA): TGTGCCAGCAGCTTCTGGTCAACTAATGAAAAACTGTTTTTT.

In this sample, this clonotype turned up a few times. The chain combines TRBV5-1 with TRBJ2-5; D is undetermined. The CDR3 has 14 residues. Germline CDR1 and CDR2: SGHRS and YFSETQ. Trimming took off 0 bases at V and 4 bases at J, with 10 bases between the two ends. Here the CDR3 DNA reads TGCGCCAGCAGCTTGGTGGTGGGAATAGAGACCCAGTACTTC. It encodes CASSLVVGIETQYF.

The chain has TRBV7-2 and TRBJ2-3, with D maybe TRBD2 (5 bases). Trimming left V 2 bases short and J 6 bases short, with 15 bases between. Per the germline V gene, CDR1 is SGHTA and CDR2 is FQGNSA. CDR3 length: 15 residues. As DNA, the CDR3 is TGTGCCAGCAGCTTATCTCCGGTGCTAGCCGATACGCAGTATTTT. Its translation: CASSLSPVLADTQYF. Complete variable domain (other parts from reference TRBV7-2 and TRBJ2-3): GAGVSQSPSNKVTEKGKDVELRCDPISGHTALYWYRQSLGQGLEFLIYFQGNSAPDKSGLPSDRFSAERTGGSVSTLTIQRTQQEDSAVYLCASSLSPVLADTQYFGPGTRLTVL.

The rearrangement joins TRBV5-1 to TRBJ2-5; tentatively, D is TRBD2 (5 bases). V dropped 4 bases and J dropped 2 bases, with 12 bases sitting between them. The CDR3 spans 14 residues. Germline CDR1 reads SGHRS; CDR2 reads YFSETQ. For the CDR3, the DNA is TGCGCCAGCAGCGGAGGACTCACTCAAGAGACCCAGTACTTC. It encodes CASSGGLTQETQYF.

The chain is built from TRBV12-3 or TRBV12-4 and TRBJ1-2; the match to TRBD1 covers 10 bases. J gave up 8 bases and V 2 bases, and 8 bases lay outside the gene matches. CDR3 length: 15 residues. The CDR3 DNA reads as TGTGCCAGCAGTTTACGACAGGGGGCAAAGGAAGGCTACACCTTC. Translating it yields CASSLRQGAKEGYTF.

This clonotype came up a few times. The chain carries TRBV5-6 and TRBJ2-7; no clear D gene. Germline V gene lookup returns CDR1 SGHDT and CDR2 YYEEEE. The CDR3 contains 13 residues. Trimming removed 0 bases at V and 3 bases at J, with 7 bases between. As DNA, the CDR3 is TGTGCCAGCAGCTTGGGGATTCTCTACGAGCAGTACTTC. Protein product: CASSLGILYEQYF. Based on the CDR3 plus reference TRBV5-6 and TRBJ2-7, the full variable domain is DAGVTQSPTHLIKTRGQQVTLRCSPKSGHDTVSWYQQALGQGPQFIFQYYEEEERQRGNFPDRFSGHQFPNYSSELNVNALLLGDSALYLCASSLGILYEQYFGPGTRLTVT.